This T cell receptor (beta chain) originates from a study of cytomegalovirus exposure and HLA in healthy donors. CDR3 length: 17 residues. J was trimmed by 5 bases and V by 4 bases; bases with no gene match: 17. In the PCR, 60 Vbeta and 13 Jbeta primers were used. The method was immunoSEQ multiplex PCR; TCRdb's version includes in-frame clones alone and lacks a portion of them. The sample carries some 150,000 clones, approximately 79% recorded once. The clonotype comes from a woman between 35 and 50 years old in good health and CMV-seropositive. Sequenced input: PBMCs. The chain has TRBV5-3 and TRBJ2-7; 8 nucleotides match TRBD1. TRBV5-3 is designated an ORF whose function remains uncertain. The DNA for the CDR3 is TGTGCCAGAAGCCCCCTAGAGCCGGCAGGGGGCTCTCACGAGCAGTACTTC. It yields the protein CARSPLEPAGGSHEQYF.